This entry features one T cell receptor (beta chain) sequence. Its antigen remains unidentified. This sample stems from a study of cytotoxic CD8 clonotypes in ibrutinib-treated CLL. General study findings and limits: Sustained-remission patients were sampled at different times than progressing patients were. Higher clonality was seen at ibrutinib response and a return toward baseline at progression. At the start, clonality exceeded age-matched healthy donors and followed circulating CD8+ T-cell counts.

The protocol was immunoSEQ multiplex PCR, while the TCRdb copy is restricted to in-frame clones and leaves out a portion. The table includes about 120,000 clones, 70% to 90% detected once. The CDR3 sequence is 11 residues long. The germline V gene has CDR1 SGHVS and CDR2 FQNEAQ. The V end was cut by 2 bases, the J end by 5 bases, with 3 bases between. This TCR was sampled from a human donor with chronic lymphocytic leukemia. The genes are TRBV7-8 and TRBJ1-1; D is unclear. Sequencing was performed on PBMCs, taken after 24 months of ibrutinib treatment. The CDR3 spells CASSLRTEAFF. Written as DNA, the CDR3 is TGTGCCAGCAGCTTAAGGACTGAAGCTTTCTTT. The full variable domain, with the rest looked up from reference TRBV7-8 and TRBJ1-1, is GAGVSQSPRYKVAKRGQDVALRCDPISGHVSLFWYQQALGQGPEFLTYFQNEAQLDKSGLPSDRFFAERPEGSVSTLKIQRTQQEDSAVYLCASSLRTEAFFGQGTRLTVV.